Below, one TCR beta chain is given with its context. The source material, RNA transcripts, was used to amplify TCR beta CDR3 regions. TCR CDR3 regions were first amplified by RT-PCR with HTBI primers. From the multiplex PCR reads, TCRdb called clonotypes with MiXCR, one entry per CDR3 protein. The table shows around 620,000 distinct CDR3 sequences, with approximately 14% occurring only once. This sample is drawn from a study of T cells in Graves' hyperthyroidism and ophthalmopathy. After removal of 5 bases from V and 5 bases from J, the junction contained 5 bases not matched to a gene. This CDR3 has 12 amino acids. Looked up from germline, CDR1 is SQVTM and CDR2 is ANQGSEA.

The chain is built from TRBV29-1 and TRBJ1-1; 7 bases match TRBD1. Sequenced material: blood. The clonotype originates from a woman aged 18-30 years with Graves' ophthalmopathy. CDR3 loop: CSVPSGGTEAFF. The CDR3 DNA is TGCAGCGTTCCTTCAGGGGGGACTGAAGCTTTCTTT.